The entry below describes one T cell receptor (beta chain). This clonotype was detected only a few times. No cognate antigen has been identified for it. No quality values exist for individual bases; no much larger clone is one base distant. This sample was included in a study of CD8 T cells in ankylosing spondylitis (dated by TCRdb to about 2017). General notes on the study: To find TCR variants linked to disease, the study profiled T cell receptor beta repertoires in ankylosing spondylitis patients and healthy donors. Peripheral blood was sampled, and synovial fluid was additionally collected from ankylosing spondylitis patients. In total, the full study cohort was made up of roughly 100 healthy donors and about two dozen ankylosing spondylitis patients.

Trimming takes 5 bases from V and 1 base from J, and the germline ends sit 8 bases apart. Via the germline V gene (reference sequence), CDR1 is SEHNR and CDR2 FQNEAQ. Including cysteine and phenylalanine, the CDR3 has 13 amino acids. Kept here is only the CDR3 DNA, which spans 39 bases and is read in frame from base 1. Sequencing used an Illumina HiSeq 2500. Quantitative 5'-RACE with molecular barcodes was used to prepare TCR beta libraries. The study's own analysis went as follows. To identify disease-linked TCR variants, a new computational method was used, one built on a probabilistic model of VDJ rearrangement. TCRdb reworked the public reads: Q25 trimming with fastp, MiXCR clone assembly, productive beta chains retained. Rows with one shared CDR3 protein collapse into an entry with the most common genes and DNA. Here the V and J calls rest on TCRdb's processing, not on the authors' analysis. The sample table shows under 200,000 distinct CDR3 sequences, and around 9.6% are seen once. The ten largest clones add up to less than 15% of the sample.

Beyond this particular receptor, the publication reports: The disease-linked clones showed a CD8+ phenotype and occurred at relatively low frequencies in peripheral blood. Some TCR beta motif variants had previously been reported in synovial fluid and blood of reactive arthritis patients, which suggested common disease-initiation mechanisms. Significant enrichment of the disease-linked clones was reported in matched synovial fluid samples from ankylosing spondylitis patients. Blood from ankylosing spondylitis patients appeared to be characterized by a TCR beta motif made up of eight highly homologous amino acid variants.

The source of this sequence is a female donor with ankylosing spondylitis or in good health (not recorded which). The chain joins TRBV7-9 to TRBJ1-2; the D gene is unclear. The specimen sequenced was blood, either unsorted or a sorted T cell fraction (not recorded which). The nucleotide sequence is given as TGTGCCAGCAGCCGTGACGGTAACTATGGCTACACCTTC. This encodes CASSRDGNYGYTF.